A single T cell receptor (beta chain) is shown here with its context. The data were obtained in a study of blood T cell repertoires in COVID-19. Study-level background: COVID-19 samples, acute and convalescent, were from the United States, Italy and Spain. PBMCs, B-cell-depleted T cells, or T cells provided the cDNA or gDNA that made up the material.

CDR3 size: 16 residues. Per germline, CDR1 LGHNT and CDR2 FRNRAP. With 3 bases clipped from V and 0 bases from J, the junction kept 5 bases outside the gene matches. Study processing details: Counts of nucleated cells, estimated from reference gene primer amplification, were obtained. Clones were read by immunoSEQ multiplex PCR, and TCRdb kept only the in-frame ones, dropping some. V and J calls and clone size follow that table, whereas D and trimming were derived from the DNA. The sample lists over 200,000 clones; about nine tenths were seen once. V gene TRBV12-5 combines with J gene TRBJ1-3, with 7 nucleotides matching TRBD1. The sequenced material came from peripheral blood. This receptor was taken from a woman aged 60-75 years with acute or convalescent COVID-19. The CDR3 DNA follows: TGTGCTAGTGGTTTTGGGGACAGAATCTCTGGAAACACCATATATTTT. It yields the protein CASGFGDRISGNTIYF.